This TCR beta chain was identified in a study of long-term antiretroviral therapy in people with HIV (dated by TCRdb to between 2021 and 2024). Describing the broader study: The earliest samples were collected approximately a decade before the 2015 WHO recommendation for immediate ART, a period when ART was typically delayed until CD4 counts fell. This retrospective serial study examined whether starting ART and sustained HIV suppression were associated with changes in the composition and diversity of the TRB repertoire in peripheral blood. A total of roughly 180 cryopreserved PBMC samples were contributed to the cohort by 30 adults with confirmed HIV infection, with samples collected serially over a mean of about 6 years (range 1-12). Eleven of the 30 participants with HIV were female. No cross-contamination during QIAcube processing was seen in test extractions of a monoclonal T-cell line run alongside 30 to 35 polyclonal samples.

To be included, a participant needed at least one PBMC sample from before ART initiation plus at least two post-ART samples. Treatment was received in the United States of America by all participants with HIV. Before DNA extraction, cryopreserved samples of roughly 0.85-10 million PBMC were thawed and washed. At the time of the earliest PBMC sample, participants with HIV were aged between about 23 and 55 years. Per participant, PBMC samples came from 1-4 timepoints prior to ART initiation and 2-8 timepoints following ART initiation, for a median of 7 samples. For every participant, serial HIV viral load, CD4+ T-cell count, ART history and demographic data were obtained. Genomic DNA was extracted from unsorted PBMC with a Qiagen kit on a QIAcube, processed in batches of 12 samples. The CDR3 contains 13 residues, cysteine and phenylalanine counted. Left in the record is the CDR3 DNA by itself, 39 bases read in frame from the first base. The trim is 0 bases for V and 3 bases for J, with a gap of 7 bases between the germline ends. CDR1 SGDLS and CDR2 YYNGEE were looked up in the germline V gene.

Regarding this clone: Its specific antigen is unknown. Per-base quality was not reported, and no clone a single base away is much larger than it.

Sequencing of the TRB variable region was done with the immunoSEQ hsTCRB v3.0 assay at survey level resolution. TRB sequencing targeted a depth of about 35,000-55,000 T-cell genomes per sample. Pooled TRB libraries were sequenced on an Illumina MiSeq with a v3 150-cycle kit. The study's own analysis went as follows. Repertoire analysis was run in R within a reproducible Nextflow workflow that covered QC, data transformation and analysis. Custom analyses were implemented in LymphoSeq2, an R package for AIRR-Seq data exploration. A handful of samples that produced fewer than 5000 total TRB sequences were removed, so 150 to 200 HIV repertoires were analyzed. Among the 180 to 200 HIV repertoires that were kept, roughly 59 were collected before ART initiation and more than 120 were collected after ART initiation. Each repertoire was downsampled to 5000 TRB nucleotide sequences, and summary statistics were averaged across 100 downsampling iterations. The analysis kept only TRB sequences whose CDR3 regions were at least seven amino acids long. Diversity was assessed using a clonality score derived from Shannon entropy and using the Gini coefficient. In repertoire networks, the top 5000 CDR3 amino acid sequences were linked whenever an edit distance of one separated two sequences. Antigen specificity groups and MHC restriction were predicted for TRB CDR3 amino acid sequences with GLIPH2. To flag known CMV, EBV, HIV or tissue antigen associations, CDR3 amino acid sequences were matched against VDJdb and McPAS-TCR. Pre-ART, post-ART and control groups were compared with Wilcoxon signed-rank tests and Holm-Bonferroni correction. The table was pulled from immuneACCESS by TCRdb, which kept in-frame rearrangements only. Such tables lose some clones; where checked, under half of the loss comes from unresolved V genes, and the rest has no known cause. The V and J calls and clone size are taken from that table; D and trimming were inferred from the DNA. The sample contains about 20,000 clones, 80% to 95% of them found a single time. Under 9.5% of the sample is held by the ten biggest clonotypes.

General findings and caveats noted by the study authors: Starting ART was linked to a significant rise in TRB diversity, yet even with long-term ART the diversity remained significantly lower than in transplant donor controls. The samples were dated from about 2003 to 2017, and the ART regimens that were used may be less effective than current ART regimens. Inferences about post-ART repertoire changes are limited because no data were available on ART adherence, viral resistance or therapy changes. Narrower CDR3 length ranges were observed in HIV repertoires than in controls, and an antigen-experienced repertoire with only a slight naive shift after ART was suggested by the network structure. Limited PBMC availability meant only the TCR beta chain was sequenced, without alpha chain pairing. The repertoire was dominated across all time points by expanded TRB clones identified before ART initiation, although this dominance was seen to fluctuate and to decrease in many PLHIV after ART. Because pre-ART samples had limited cell numbers, unsorted PBMC were profiled rather than sorted CD4+ and CD8+ T cells.

The input for sequencing was unsorted PBMCs, taken 4.4 years after starting antiretroviral therapy. The source is a woman aged 45-65 years with HIV. The chain is made from TRBV9 and TRBJ2-7, with the D gene uncertain. The CDR3 region: CASSVVPLYEQYF. The nucleotides are TGTGCCAGCAGCGTAGTCCCCCTCTACGAGCAGTACTTC.